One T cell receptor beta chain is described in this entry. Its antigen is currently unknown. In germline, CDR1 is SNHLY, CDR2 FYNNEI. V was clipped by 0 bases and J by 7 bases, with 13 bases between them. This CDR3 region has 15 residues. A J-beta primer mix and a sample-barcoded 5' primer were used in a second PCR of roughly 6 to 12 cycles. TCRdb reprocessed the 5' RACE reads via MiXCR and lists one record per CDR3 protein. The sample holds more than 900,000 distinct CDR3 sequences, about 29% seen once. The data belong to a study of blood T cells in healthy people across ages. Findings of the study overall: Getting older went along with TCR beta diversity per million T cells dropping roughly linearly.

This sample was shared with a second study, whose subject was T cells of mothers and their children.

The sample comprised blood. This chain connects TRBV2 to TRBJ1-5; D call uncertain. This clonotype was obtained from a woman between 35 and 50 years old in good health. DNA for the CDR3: TGTGCCAGCAGTGAAGCCCTTAGACCGCGACAGCCCCAGCATTTT. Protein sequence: CASSEALRPRQPQHF.